Sequencing of this T cell receptor (beta chain) was carried out in a study of graft-versus-host responses after intestinal transplantation (dated by TCRdb to the early 2020s). Regarding the study in general: Multivisceral, liver-intestinal, or isolated intestinal transplants were received by the recipients. Graft-versus-host and host-versus-graft alloreactive T cell clones were tracked in the graft, circulation and bone marrow after intestinal transplantation using bulk TCR-beta CDR3 sequencing. To identify alloreactive clones, pre-transplant mixed lymphocyte reaction products were sequenced and compared with unstimulated pre-transplant donor and recipient T cells. Rather than going through the commercial service, samples from three later patients were sequenced in-house on an Illumina MiSeq and processed with MiXCR. Donor T cell macrochimerism was defined as a peak of at least 4% donor T cells among recipient peripheral blood mononuclear cells. Anti-thymocyte globulin induction was given to all recipients, followed by maintenance tacrolimus and steroids for two to four years. Of the roughly 25 intestinal transplant recipients enrolled in the cohort, one of whom was a retransplant, 3 patients without pretransplant specimens were excluded.

The library was built by means of the immunoSEQ multiplex PCR assay. Adaptive Biotechnologies carried out high-throughput TCR-beta CDR3 sequencing of genomic DNA for most patients. The study's processing was this. TCR sequencing data were retrieved from Adaptive's ImmunoSEQ software for 15 to 20 patients, whereas a few other patients were processed with MiXCR and VDJtools. CDR3 nucleotide sequences shared between donor and recipient were removed because the origin of such sequences could not be assigned. At least 2-fold expansion over unstimulated cells and a minimum CFSE-low frequency of 0.002% (template counts) or 0.001% (read counts) were required for clones to be classified as alloreactive. Clones were considered mappable if detected in sequenced pre-transplant spleen, lymph node, or MLR CFSE-low populations of the donor or recipient. The cumulative frequency of alloreactive clones was calculated as a percentage of all sequences, weighted by copy number. The table was pulled from immuneACCESS by TCRdb, which kept in-frame rearrangements only. Such tables lose some clones; where checked, under half of the loss comes from unresolved V genes, and the rest has no known cause. That table supplies the V and J calls and clone size; D and trimming were determined from the DNA. Across this sample there are about 38,000 clones, with roughly 87% seen only once. 3.5% of the sample is held by the ten biggest clonotypes.

Via the germline V gene, CDR1 is MNHNS and CDR2 SASEGT. The germline V end is reduced by 11 bases and the J end by 7 bases; junction bases left unmatched: 8. Spanning cysteine to phenylalanine, the CDR3 consists of 12 amino acids. This entry keeps only the CDR3 DNA: 36 bases, framed from base 1. Turning to this clone: Its antigen specificity is not known. Base qualities are not at hand, and no much larger clone is one base apart.

Results the study describes overall, beyond this receptor: High GvH to HvG T cell clonal ratios were observed in the allografts of patients with donor T cell macrochimerism. Conclusions were limited by the relatively low number and heterogeneity of intestinal transplant patients. Early after transplant, declines in HvG clones were associated with peak levels of circulating GvH clones. GvH clones were found in recipient bone marrow, and some of the GvH clones appeared earlier in ileal mucosa or blood, which is consistent with an intestinal mucosal origin.

Blood samples were collected up to 4 times in the first month after transplant and then at least monthly when available. The sample in question was PBMCs, obtained about 1,000 days after transplant. This clonotype originated in a human patient who received an intestinal transplant, so some T cells may come from the graft donor. Recombination joined TRBV6-1 with TRBJ1-1, with 9 junctional bases fitting TRBD1. CDR3 loop: CAAQGAQVEAFF. The DNA sequence follows: TGTGCCGCACAGGGGGCGCAAGTTGAAGCTTTCTTT.